This T cell receptor beta chain was observed in a study of T cell repertoires in cytomegalovirus infection. Whole-study context: Selected CMV epitopes included recently identified HLA-C-restricted ones as well as well-studied HLA-B-restricted ones.

Deletions cut 7 bases from V and 3 bases from J, with 15 bases between. This CDR3 is 13 amino acids long. The germline V gene has CDR1 DFQATT and CDR2 SNEGSKA (reference sequence). Using its own MiXCR run on the reads, TCRdb lists one record per CDR3 protein. Among about 340,000 distinct CDR3 sequences listed, under 35% were seen once. General study points: Cumulative public TCR beta family frequency identified CMV carriers with the relevant HLA. Dominating the ex vivo response were HLA-C-restricted CMV-specific TCR beta clonotypes.

In regard to this clonotype: Its antigen is not identified.

Source: cultured PBMCs, taken from culture after CMV antigen stimulation. This clonotype was obtained from a human donor in good health (CMV status not recorded). Some clones in this sample may be carry-over from other donors' samples. This rearrangement joins TRBV20-1 to TRBJ2-5; either TRBD1 or TRBD2 may supply D (5 bases each). The CDR3, as DNA: TGCAGTGGCCGGGACCACAGAGAAGAGACCCAGTACTTC. Protein: CSGRDHREETQYF.